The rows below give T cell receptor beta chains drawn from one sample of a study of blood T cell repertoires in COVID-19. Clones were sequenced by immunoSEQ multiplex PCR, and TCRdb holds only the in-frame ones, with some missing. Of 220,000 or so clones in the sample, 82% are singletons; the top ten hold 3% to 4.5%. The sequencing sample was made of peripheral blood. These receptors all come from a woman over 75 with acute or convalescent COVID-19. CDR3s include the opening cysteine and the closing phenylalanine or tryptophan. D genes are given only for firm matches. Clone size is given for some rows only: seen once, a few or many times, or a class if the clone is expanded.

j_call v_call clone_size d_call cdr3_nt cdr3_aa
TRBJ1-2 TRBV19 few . TGTGCCAGTAGTACCCAACGAGTTTCCTATGGCTACACCTTC CASSTQRVSYGYTF
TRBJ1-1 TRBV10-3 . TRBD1 TGTGCCATCAGTTACAGGGGGGAGAACACTGAAGCTTTCTTT CAISYRGENTEAFF
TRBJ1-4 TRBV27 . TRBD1 TGTGCCAGCAGTCTCAGGGGGCGAGGTGAAAAACTGTTTTTT CASSLRGRGEKLFF
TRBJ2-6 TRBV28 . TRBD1 TGTGCCAGCAGTACATCCGGGACAGGGCCGCGCTCTGGGGCCAACGTCCTGACTTTC CASSTSGTGPRSGANVLTF
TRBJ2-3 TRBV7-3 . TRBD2 TGTGCCAGCAGCTCCGGGACTAGCGGGGGAATAGATACGCAGTATTTT CASSSGTSGGIDTQYF
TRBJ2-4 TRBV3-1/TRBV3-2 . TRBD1 TGTGCCAGCAGTTCAGGGGGCACGGCCATTCAGTACTTC CASSSGGTAIQYF
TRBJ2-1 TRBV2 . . TGTGCCAGCAGTGATCTAGCGCTTACCTACAATGAGCAGTTCTTC CASSDLALTYNEQFF
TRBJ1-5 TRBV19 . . TGTGCCAGTAGTATCCCAGGTTCGAGCAATCAGCCCCAGCATTTT CASSIPGSSNQPQHF
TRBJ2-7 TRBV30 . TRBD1 TGTGCCTGGAGTGTACGGGACAGGGGGTACGAGCAGTACTTC CAWSVRDRGYEQYF
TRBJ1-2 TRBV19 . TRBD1 TGTGCCAGTAGTTTTCTGGACAGGGGAGGAGGCTACACCTTC CASSFLDRGGGYTF
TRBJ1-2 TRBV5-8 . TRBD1 TGTGCCAGCAGCTCCAGAACCCGGGACAGGAGATTGGACCCCCTTTATGGCTACACCTTC CASSSRTRDRRLDPLYGYTF
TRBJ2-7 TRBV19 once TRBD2 TGTGCCAGTAGTATAGCCCTGAGGTCCCTAGCGGGATCCTACGAGCAGTACTTC CASSIALRSLAGSYEQYF
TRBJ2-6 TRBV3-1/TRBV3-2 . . TGTGCCAGCAGCCAAGGTACAGTCTTCTCTGGGGCCAACGTCCTGACTTTC CASSQGTVFSGANVLTF
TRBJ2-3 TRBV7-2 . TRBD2 TGTGCCAGCAGCCAGGGACTAGCGGGGGGGACAGATACGCAGTATTTT CASSQGLAGGTDTQYF
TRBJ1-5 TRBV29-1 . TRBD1 TGCAGCGCTCGGGACAGGGGGAGAGATCAGCCCCAGCATTTT CSARDRGRDQPQHF
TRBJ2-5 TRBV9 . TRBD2 TGTGCCAGCAGCGTAGGACTAGCGGGGTCCTTCTCAGGCTGGGGAGAGACCCAGTACTTC CASSVGLAGSFSGWGETQYF